This T cell receptor (beta chain) is drawn from a study of beta chain features in type 1 diabetes. Notes on the study in general: Across all four CD4+ subsets, people with type 1 diabetes showed modestly shorter TCRB CDR3s. Researchers cautioned that cDNA sequencing could over-represent cells with high TCR expression.

This clone was seen a few times. Its antigen is not identified. Of the isolated RNA, all was reverse transcribed, and so the sequenced material was expressed TCRB transcripts. Measured with immunoSEQ multiplex PCR; TCRdb has only the in-frame clones, and not every one. This table has about 260,000 clones, around 21% appearing once. Sequences were obtained from naive CD4+ T cells from blood. This sequence originates from a woman in her thirties or forties with type 1 diabetes.

CDR3 sequence: CASRHRGGGYTF. The CDR3 nucleotides are TGTGCCAGCAGGCACAGGGGTGGAGGCTACACCTTC. The chain links TRBV28 to TRBJ1-2; 7 bases map to TRBD1. This CDR3 is built from 12 residues. CDR1 and CDR2 from the germline V gene are MDHEN and SYDVKM. The V and J ends lost 6 bases and 8 bases, in that order; junction bases with no gene match: 6.